This is a list of T cell receptor beta chains from one sample in a study of OX40 agonist ivuxolimab in advanced cancers. The assay was immunoSEQ multiplex PCR, and TCRdb's table has in-frame clones only and misses some. The sample includes approximately 60,000 clones, less than 90% seen only once; the top ten take 27%. Sample: CD4+ or CD8+ T cells sorted from blood, taken in a trial of the OX40 agonist ivuxolimab. These receptors were collected from an adult with an advanced solid tumor such as melanoma, head and neck, liver or kidney cancer. CDR3s include the opening cysteine and the closing phenylalanine or tryptophan. D genes are given only for firm matches. For some rows the clone size is stated as once, few or many, or as a class when expanded; others skip it.

clone_size	cdr3_length	j_call	d_call	v_call	cdr3_aa	cdr3_nt
.	13	TRBJ1-5	.	TRBV30	CAWSVRVDQPQHF	TGTGCCTGGAGTGTGAGGGTGGACCAGCCCCAGCATTTT
.	14	TRBJ2-1	.	TRBV5-1	CASSGVSGGNEQFF	TGCGCCAGCAGCGGGGTCTCCGGGGGCAATGAGCAGTTCTTC
.	13	TRBJ1-2	TRBD1	TRBV5-4	CASSQDRVYGYTF	TGTGCCAGCAGCCAGGACAGGGTCTATGGCTACACCTTC
.	15	TRBJ2-2	TRBD1	TRBV11-3	CASSSRTGNTGELFF	TGTGCCAGCAGCTCCAGGACAGGGAACACCGGGGAGCTGTTTTTT
.	15	TRBJ1-5	.	TRBV19	CASSIGLGSNQPQHF	TGTGCCAGTAGTATAGGGTTGGGGAGCAATCAGCCCCAGCATTTT
.	12	TRBJ1-2	.	TRBV6-1	CASSRPGHGYTF	TGTGCCAGCAGTCGTCCCGGTCACGGATACACCTTC
.	13	TRBJ2-3	.	TRBV7-9	CASSWAGTDTQYF	TGTGCCAGCAGCTGGGCAGGGACAGATACGCAGTATTTT
.	12	TRBJ2-3	.	TRBV9	CASSVESDAQYF	TGTGCCAGCAGCGTAGAGTCGGATGCGCAGTATTTT
.	13	TRBJ1-2	.	TRBV30	CAWSLGPNYGYTF	TGTGCCTGGAGTTTAGGACCTAACTATGGCTACACCTTC
.	16	TRBJ2-3	.	TRBV7-9	CASSPGSFSNTDTQYF	TGTGCCAGCAGCCCGGGGTCCTTTTCGAACACAGATACGCAGTATTTT
.	14	TRBJ2-7	TRBD1	TRBV28	CASTTRQGAYEQYF	TGTGCCAGTACCACCCGACAGGGGGCCTACGAGCAGTACTTC
few	14	TRBJ2-7	TRBD2	TRBV7-2	CASSSLAGTYEQYF	TGTGCCAGCAGCTCTCTAGCGGGGACTTACGAGCAGTACTTC
few	14	TRBJ2-7	TRBD2	TRBV15	CATSREREWNEQYF	TGTGCCACCAGCAGAGAGCGGGAGTGGAACGAGCAGTACTTC
.	14	TRBJ1-2	.	TRBV30	CAWSVGRLNYGYTF	TGTGCCTGGAGTGTCGGCAGGTTGAACTATGGCTACACCTTC
few	15	TRBJ2-1	.	TRBV5-1	CASSFSQGSYNEQFF	TGCGCCAGCAGCTTTAGCCAGGGGTCATACAATGAGCAGTTCTTC
.	13	TRBJ2-1	.	TRBV29-1	CSVEKIYYNEQFF	TGCAGCGTTGAGAAGATTTACTACAATGAGCAGTTCTTC
.	14	TRBJ2-7	TRBD1	TRBV27	CASSWDRGLSEQYF	TGTGCCAGCAGTTGGGACAGGGGGCTCTCGGAGCAGTACTTC
.	14	TRBJ1-3	.	TRBV7-9	CASSSDITGNTIYF	TGTGCCAGCAGCTCAGACATTACCGGAAACACCATATATTTT
.	16	TRBJ2-3	.	TRBV4-3	CASSQDKQARTDTQYF	TGCGCCAGCAGCCAAGATAAACAGGCCCGCACAGATACGCAGTATTTT